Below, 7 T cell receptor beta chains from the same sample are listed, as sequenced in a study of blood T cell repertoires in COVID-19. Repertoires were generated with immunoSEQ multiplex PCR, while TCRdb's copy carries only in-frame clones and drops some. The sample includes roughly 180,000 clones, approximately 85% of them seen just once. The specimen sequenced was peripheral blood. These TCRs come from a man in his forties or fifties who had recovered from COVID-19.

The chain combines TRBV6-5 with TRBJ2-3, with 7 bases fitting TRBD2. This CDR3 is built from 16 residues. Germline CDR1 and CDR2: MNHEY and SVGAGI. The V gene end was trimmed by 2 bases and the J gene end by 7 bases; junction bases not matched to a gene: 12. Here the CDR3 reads CASSYRAPSGANTQYF. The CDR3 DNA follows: TGTGCCAGCAGTTACCGCGCGCCAAGCGGGGCAAATACGCAGTATTTT.

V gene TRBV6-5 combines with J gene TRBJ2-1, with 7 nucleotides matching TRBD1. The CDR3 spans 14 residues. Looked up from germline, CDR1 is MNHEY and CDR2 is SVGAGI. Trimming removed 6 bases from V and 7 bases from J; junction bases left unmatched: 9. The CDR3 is CASRYRGQINEQFF. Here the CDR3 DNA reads TGTGCCAGCAGATACCGGGGACAGATTAATGAGCAGTTCTTC.

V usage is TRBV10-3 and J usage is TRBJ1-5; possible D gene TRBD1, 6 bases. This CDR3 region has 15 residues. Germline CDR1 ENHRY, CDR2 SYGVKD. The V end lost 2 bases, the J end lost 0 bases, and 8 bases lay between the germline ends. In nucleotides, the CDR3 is TGTGCCATCAGTGAGGGACAGAATAGCAATCAGCCCCAGCATTTT. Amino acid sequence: CAISEGQNSNQPQHF.

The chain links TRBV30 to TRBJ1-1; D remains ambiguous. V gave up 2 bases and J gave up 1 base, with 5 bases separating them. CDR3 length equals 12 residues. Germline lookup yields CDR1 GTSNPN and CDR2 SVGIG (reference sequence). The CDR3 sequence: CAWSTRNTEAFF. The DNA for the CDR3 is TGTGCCTGGAGTACGCGGAACACTGAAGCTTTCTTT.

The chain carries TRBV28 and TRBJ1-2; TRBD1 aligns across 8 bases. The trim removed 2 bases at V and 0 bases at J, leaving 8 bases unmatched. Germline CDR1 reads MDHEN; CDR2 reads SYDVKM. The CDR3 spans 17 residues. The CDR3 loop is CASSLGLGTGTNYGYTF. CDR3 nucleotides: TGTGCCAGCAGTTTAGGTTTGGGGACAGGTACTAACTATGGCTACACCTTC.

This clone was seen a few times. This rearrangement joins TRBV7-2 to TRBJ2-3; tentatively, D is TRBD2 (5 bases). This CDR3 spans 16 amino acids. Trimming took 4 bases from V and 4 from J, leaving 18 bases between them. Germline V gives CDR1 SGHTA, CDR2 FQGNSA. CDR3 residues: CASSSLLAMGSDTQYF. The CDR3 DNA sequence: TGTGCCAGCAGCTCTTTGCTAGCAATGGGCTCAGATACGCAGTATTTT.

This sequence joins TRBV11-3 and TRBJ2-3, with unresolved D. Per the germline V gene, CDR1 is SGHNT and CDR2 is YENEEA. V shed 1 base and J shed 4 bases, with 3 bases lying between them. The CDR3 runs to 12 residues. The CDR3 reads CASSLVADTQYF. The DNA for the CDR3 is TGTGCCAGCAGCTTAGTCGCAGATACGCAGTATTTT.